The source of this T cell receptor beta chain is a study of T cell responses to AZD1222 COVID-19 vaccine (TCRdb year 2021). Regarding the complete study: Because spike-specific TCR depth and breadth did not differ between the two schedules, AZD1222 recipients who got a second dose at roughly 4 weeks were pooled with those who got a second dose at roughly 12 weeks. Enrollment into the trials was organized by age into subgroups of 18-55, 56-69 and 70-plus years, and those subgroups contained approximately 160, 26 and 62 TCR-sequenced participants, respectively. TCR sequencing covered approximately 230 trial participants: 200 to 220 given two doses of AZD1222 and 26 given two doses of MenACWY control vaccine.

The label giving this sample's time point can be read as: baseline before first vaccination. Vaccinee samples came from UK trials COV001 and COV002, including a single-blind randomized controlled phase 2/3 trial of AZD1222 (ChAdOx1 nCoV-19) in healthy adults. Trial participant PBMC samples were collected at day 0 and day 28 after the second dose for TCRbeta chain sequencing. Beyond this particular receptor, the publication reports: After two AZD1222 doses, both the breadth and the depth of spike-specific TCRs were significantly higher than at day 0 and than in MenACWY recipients. Participants were mostly white British, with more females than males. The authors suggested clonal diversity may have been underestimated. Reportedly, close to half of the unique spike-specific TCRs recognized epitopes lying outside the regions that are mutated in the B.1.351 and B.1.1.7 variants. Conclusions about previously exposed vaccinees are limited, since just six or seven AZD1222 recipients were seropositive for SARS-CoV-2 at baseline. Because no samples from the day 14 peak response were available, repertoires could be characterized only after the peak T cell response. CD4 TCRs associated with the vaccine covered the entire spike protein, and the dominant responses were in regions 160-218 and 743-854. The 56-69-year group was small, and its depth increase did not reach significance, likely because of low power.

Worth noting for this clone: Which antigen it targets is not known. No quality values exist for individual bases; no much larger clone is one base distant.

The CDR3 regions of human TCRbeta chains were analyzed by immunosequencing. As for how the authors treated the data: Repertoire TCRs were matched against a reference library of SARS-CoV-2-specific TCRs generated with the MIRA antigen-specificity platform. Breadth meant the fraction of unique TCRs that were SARS-CoV-2-associated, whereas depth meant the fraction of total T cells that were SARS-CoV-2-associated. Using the MIRA data, each spike-specific TCR was mapped to the spike region that the TCR reacts to and placed in a CD4 or CD8 class. Log10-transformed breadth and depth values were compared by one-way ANOVA with Sidak's multiple comparisons tests. The table comes from immuneACCESS by way of TCRdb, which keeps in-frame sequences with V and J called. Part of the clones is missing from these tables; in studies checked, under half for an unresolved V gene and the rest for unknown reasons. That table gives V, J and clone size, and the DNA gave D and trimming. For this sample there are 120,000 or so clones; less than 90% appear just once. The ten most abundant clones make up 25% to 35% of the sample.

V is reduced by 0 bases and J by 2 bases, leaving a spacing of 10 bases between them. From its cysteine to its phenylalanine, the CDR3 spans 15 amino acids. Only the CDR3 portion is preserved as DNA: 45 bases, with reading frame beginning at the first base. Sequences LGHNA (CDR1) and YSLEER (CDR2) are obtained from the germline V gene. The chain uses TRBV4-3 and TRBJ1-2; 5 matching bases give a weak D call of TRBD1. This sequence was found in an adult in good health. The starting material was peripheral blood, obtained on day 0 of AZD1222 vaccination. The nucleotide sequence is given as TGCGCCAGCAGCCAAGACCCGACAGCAAACTATGGCTACACCTTC. The encoded protein is CASSQDPTANYGYTF.